These 5 T cell receptor beta chains came from one sample sequenced in a study of blood T cell repertoires in COVID-19. Sequencing used immunoSEQ multiplex PCR; TCRdb keeps in-frame clones, though not all of them. The table records 200,000 to 250,000 clones, less than 85% of them present only once. Input material: peripheral blood. These receptors came from a woman aged 70-85 years with acute or convalescent COVID-19.

This clone was counted at least ten times. The chain joins TRBV29-1 to TRBJ2-6, with D tentatively TRBD1 (6 bases). V gave up 1 base and J gave up 3 bases, with 10 bases separating them. CDR1 and CDR2 (germline): SQVTM, ANQGSEA. The CDR3 consists of 15 residues. For the CDR3, the DNA is TGCAGCGTTGAAGCCAACAGGGATGGGGCCAACGTCCTGACTTTC. Its protein product is CSVEANRDGANVLTF.

This sequence joins TRBV6-2 or TRBV6-3 and TRBJ1-1; unclear D gene. Germline lookup yields CDR1 MNHEY and CDR2 SVGEGT. The CDR3 extends over 15 amino acids. The germline V and J ends were trimmed by 8 bases and 5 bases, with 21 bases remaining between them. The CDR3 protein is CASRLSRDARTEAFF. In DNA, the CDR3 is TGTGCCAGCCGCCTAAGCCGGGATGCCCGAACTGAAGCTTTCTTT.

This chain connects TRBV6-2 or TRBV6-3 to TRBJ1-6, with 8 bases aligning to TRBD1. The germline V gene encodes CDR1 MNHEY and CDR2 SVGEGT. The CDR3 sequence is 16 residues long. Trimming removed 5 bases from V and 4 bases from J; junction bases left unmatched: 7. The CDR3 reads CASSTRQGTYNSPLHF. DNA for the CDR3: TGTGCCAGCAGTACCCGACAGGGGACTTATAATTCACCCCTCCACTTT.

The V and J genes are TRBV10-3 and TRBJ1-5, with a weak D call TRBD1 (6 bases). The germline V gene has CDR1 ENHRY and CDR2 SYGVKD. The CDR3 is made up of 13 amino acids. V was trimmed by 6 bases and J by 5 bases, leaving 11 bases between them. CDR3 region: CAISGTPDQPQHF. The CDR3 DNA is TGTGCCATCAGCGGGACACCGGATCAGCCCCAGCATTTT.

J is TRBJ2-2 and V is TRBV6-5; TRBD2 is a possible D gene (5 bases). This CDR3 is 15 amino acids long. The germline V gene encodes CDR1 MNHEY and CDR2 SVGAGI. Trimming pared 7 bases from V and 4 bases from J, leaving 16 bases between. CDR3 region: CASTGRNEGTGELFF. In nucleotides, the CDR3 is TGTGCCAGCACTGGAAGGAACGAGGGCACCGGGGAGCTGTTTTTT.